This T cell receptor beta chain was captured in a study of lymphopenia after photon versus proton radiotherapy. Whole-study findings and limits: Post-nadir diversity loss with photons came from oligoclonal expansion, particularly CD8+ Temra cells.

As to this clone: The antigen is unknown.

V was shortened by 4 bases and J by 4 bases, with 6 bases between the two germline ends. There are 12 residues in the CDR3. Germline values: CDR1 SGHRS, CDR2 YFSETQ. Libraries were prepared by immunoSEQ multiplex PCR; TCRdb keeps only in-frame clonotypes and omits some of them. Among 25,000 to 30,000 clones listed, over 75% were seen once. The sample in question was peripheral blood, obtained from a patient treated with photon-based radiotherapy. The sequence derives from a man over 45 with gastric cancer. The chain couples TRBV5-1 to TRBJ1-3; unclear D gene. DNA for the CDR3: TGCGCCAGCAGCGCGCAGGGAAACACCATATATTTT. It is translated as CASSAQGNTIYF.